The 30 T cell receptor beta chains given below trace back to one sample, sequenced in a study of T cells in Graves' hyperthyroidism and ophthalmopathy. Amplified TCR beta CDR3 regions derived from RNA transcripts. During a first-round RT-PCR of the TCR CDR3, the HTBI primer set was used. TCRdb used MiXCR to reprocess the multiplex PCR reads, holding one entry per CDR3 protein. The data show 650,000 to 850,000 distinct CDR3 sequences, with around 20% seen just once and over 15% held by the top ten. Source material: blood. The receptors were gathered from a woman aged 50 to 60 with Graves' hyperthyroidism that later progressed to Graves' ophthalmopathy.

This clonotype was seen repeatedly, ten times or more. The chain employs TRBV18 and TRBJ1-1; tentative D call: TRBD1 (5 bases). Trimming removed 3 bases at V and 3 bases at J, with 14 bases between. Per germline, CDR1 KGHSH and CDR2 LQKENI. The CDR3 is 15 amino acids. The CDR3 is CASSPRVGVDTEAFF. For the CDR3, the DNA is TGTGCCAGCTCACCCCGCGTGGGGGTGGACACTGAAGCTTTCTTT. Together with reference TRBV18 and TRBJ1-1, the CDR3 gives the full variable domain: NAGVMQNPRHLVRRRGQEARLRCSPMKGHSHVYWYRQLPEEGLKFMVYLQKENIIDESGMPKERFSAEFPKEGPSILRIQQVVRGDSAAYFCASSPRVGVDTEAFFGQGTRLTVV.

Of note for this clonotype: This may come from a read error, since a much larger clone is one base off. The genes are TRBV5-1 and TRBJ2-7, with a weak D call TRBD2 (6 bases). This CDR3 contains 14 residues. V lost 5 bases to trimming and J lost 3 bases, with 15 bases between them. Germline CDR1 is SGHRS and CDR2 is YFSETQ. This CDR3 reads CASSHRETDYEQYF. CDR3 nucleotide sequence: TGCGCCAGCAGTCACCGGGAGACAGACTACGAGCAGTACTTC. The entire variable domain, with the rest obtained from reference TRBV5-1 and TRBJ2-7, is as follows: KAGVTQTPRYLIKTRGQQVTLSCSPISGHRSVSWYQQTPGQGLQFLFEYFSETQRNKGNFPGRFSGRQFSNSRSEMNVSTLELGDSALYLCASSHRETDYEQYFGPGTRLTVT.

This clonotype came up a few times. CDR3 residues: CASTPGGPATEAFF. The CDR3 nucleotides read TGTGCCAGCACCCCGGGAGGGCCGGCCACTGAAGCTTTCTTT. The V call is TRBV6-1, the J call TRBJ1-1; D uncertain. Trimming took off 7 bases at V and 4 bases at J, with 16 bases between the two ends. Germline-derived CDR1 and CDR2 are MNHNS and SASEGT. The CDR3 covers 14 residues.

This clonotype was detected a few times. The V call is TRBV20-1, the J call TRBJ2-5; TRBD2 matches 7 bases. Unmatched junction bases numbered 12, after V lost 6 bases and J lost 2 bases. This CDR3 comprises 15 residues. Germline CDR1 is DFQATT and CDR2 is SNEGSKA (reference sequence). CDR3 DNA sequence: TGCAGTGCGCACGACCTAGCGGAGCTACAAGAGACCCAGTACTTC. Its protein product is CSAHDLAELQETQYF.

The genes are TRBV29-1 and TRBJ2-2; D not resolved. The CDR3 runs 12 residues. Trimming cost V 4 bases and J 4 bases, with 7 bases left between them. CDR1 and CDR2 (germline): SQVTM, ANQGSEA. CDR3 nucleotides: TGCAGCGTTGTACAGTCCACCGGGGAGCTGTTTTTT. Amino acid sequence: CSVVQSTGELFF.

This rearrangement joins TRBV6-2 or TRBV6-3 to TRBJ1-3, with D unresolved. Trimming took off 0 bases at V and 4 bases at J, with 10 bases between the two ends. Looked up from germline, CDR1 is MNHEY and CDR2 is SVGEGT. CDR3 length equals 15 residues. The CDR3 spells CASSYSAGTGNTIYF. The CDR3 DNA reads as TGTGCCAGCAGTTACTCGGCGGGTACGGGAAACACCATATATTTT.

The rearrangement uses TRBV30 and TRBJ2-5; perhaps TRBD2 as D (5 bases). In germline, CDR1 is GTSNPN, CDR2 SVGIG (reference sequence). The CDR3 runs to 13 residues. V shed 1 base and J shed 6 bases, with 12 bases lying between them. CDR3 sequence (DNA): TGTGCCTGGAGTGAGGACTGGTCGAAGACCCAGTACTTC. Amino acids: CAWSEDWSKTQYF.

This clonotype was observed many times. The chain joins TRBV20-1 to TRBJ2-7; D is undetermined. The CDR3 has 11 residues. Germline CDR1 is DFQATT and CDR2 is SNEGSKA (reference sequence). Trimming removed 2 bases from V and 3 bases from J, with 5 bases in between. CDR3 sequence: CSARRDYEQYF. The CDR3 bases are TGCAGTGCTAGAAGGGACTACGAGCAGTACTTC.

In its sample, this clonotype was seen many times. V is TRBV30 and J is TRBJ2-7; the D is unclear. The CDR3 has 13 amino acids. Germline V gene lookup returns CDR1 GTSNPN and CDR2 SVGIG (reference sequence). Trimming pared 0 bases from V and 2 bases from J, leaving 8 bases between. The CDR3 loop is CAWSVRVAYEQYF. Here the CDR3 DNA reads TGTGCCTGGAGTGTACGGGTCGCCTACGAGCAGTACTTC.

At least ten counts were recorded for this clonotype. The chain is built from TRBV6-6 and TRBJ2-5; no clear D gene. The CDR3 has 13 residues. CDR1 and CDR2 from the germline V gene are MNHNY and SVGAGI (reference sequence). Trimming removed 2 bases at V and 5 bases at J, with 9 bases between. The CDR3 loop is CASSYRVGETQYF. DNA of the CDR3: TGTGCCAGCAGTTACAGGGTTGGGGAGACCCAGTACTTC.

In this sample, this clonotype turned up a few times. The chain couples TRBV6-2 or TRBV6-3 to TRBJ2-4, with 10 positions matching TRBD1. The CDR3 totals 19 residues. The V segment lost 5 bases and the J segment 0 bases; nucleotides outside the gene matches: 13. Germline values: CDR1 MNHEY, CDR2 SVGEGT. CDR3 protein: CASSPLRQGARPAKNIQYF. The DNA for the CDR3 is TGTGCCAGCAGTCCTCTCCGACAGGGGGCGCGCCCAGCCAAAAACATTCAGTACTTC.

This clonotype was seen only a few times. The chain has TRBV15 and TRBJ2-5; the D is unclear. This CDR3 is built from 14 residues. The germline V gene has CDR1 LNHNV and CDR2 YYDKDF (reference sequence). V lost 0 bases and J 2 bases, leaving 7 bases between the germline ends. CDR3 protein: CATSREGLQETQYF. DNA of the CDR3: TGTGCCACCAGCAGAGAAGGGTTGCAAGAGACCCAGTACTTC.

In its sample, this clonotype was seen a few times. Germline and junction disagree at one end, which may indicate a read error. This chain uses TRBV28 with TRBJ2-5, with D possibly being TRBD1 (5 bases). Germline-derived CDR1 and CDR2 are MDHEN and SYDVKM. The CDR3 spans 14 residues. The CDR3 DNA reads as TGTGCCAGCAGTTTACGCAGGGATGTTCAGACCCATGACTTC. Encoded protein: CASSLRRDVQTHDF. The variable domain in full, with the rest retrieved from reference TRBV28 and TRBJ2-5, is DVKVTQSSRYLVKRTGEKVFLECVQDMDHENMFWYRQDPGLGLRLIYFSYDVKMKEKGDIPEGYSVSREKKERFSLILESASTNQTSMYLCASSLRRDVQTHDFGPGTRLLVL.

This clonotype was seen ten or more times. The chain uses TRBV7-8 and TRBJ1-1; D unclear. Per germline, CDR1 SGHVS and CDR2 FQNEAQ. The CDR3 sequence is 13 residues long. V was shortened by 5 bases and J by 6 bases, with 13 bases between the two germline ends. CDR3 amino acids: CASSTLEFAEAFF. The CDR3 nucleotides are TGTGCCAGCAGCACCTTGGAGTTCGCTGAAGCTTTCTTT.

This sequence joins TRBV11-2 and TRBJ2-6; D is uncertain. In germline, CDR1 is SGHAT, CDR2 FQNNGV. The CDR3 is made up of 17 amino acids. Trimming shortened V by 5 bases and J by 0 bases, and 14 bases separated the two germline ends. The CDR3 loop reads CASSLSGLDSGANVLTF. The CDR3 DNA reads as TGTGCCAGCAGCCTATCGGGCCTCGACTCTGGGGCCAACGTCCTGACTTTC.

This clonotype was counted at least ten times. The chain recombines TRBV11-3 with TRBJ2-5; 11 nucleotides match TRBD2. Germline V gene lookup returns CDR1 SGHNT and CDR2 YENEEA. V lost 4 bases, J lost 0 bases, and 4 bases stayed unmatched. This CDR3 region has 16 residues. The CDR3 is CASSSRLAGHQETQYF. The DNA of the CDR3 is TGTGCCAGCAGCTCCAGACTAGCGGGGCACCAAGAGACCCAGTACTTC.

The rearrangement joins TRBV12-3 or TRBV12-4 to TRBJ2-1; TRBD1 is a possible D gene (6 bases). The CDR3 sequence is 13 residues long. V was pared by 6 bases and J by 7 bases, with 13 bases between. The CDR3 sequence is CASSPIQGNEQFF. CDR3 nucleotides: TGTGCCAGCAGCCCGATTCAGGGGAATGAGCAGTTCTTC.

This clonotype appeared many times. The chain employs TRBV2 and TRBJ1-2; D gene unclear. Trimming pared 5 bases from V and 2 bases from J, leaving 3 bases between. This CDR3 is built from 11 residues. CDR1 is SNHLY, CDR2 FYNNEI, per germline. The CDR3 DNA reads TGTGCCAGCAGTCAAAACTATGGCTACACCTTC. Amino acids: CASSQNYGYTF.

There are many counts of this clonotype. V gene TRBV10-3 combines with J gene TRBJ1-1, with a possible D match to TRBD1 (6 bases). V was pared by 4 bases and J by 3 bases, with 15 bases between. Looked up from germline, CDR1 is ENHRY and CDR2 is SYGVKD. The length of the CDR3 is 15 residues. The DNA of the CDR3 is TGTGCCATCAGTGTTTCGGGGGGCTCGGACACTGAAGCTTTCTTT. Its translation: CAISVSGGSDTEAFF.

This clonotype was observed many times. The J gene is TRBJ2-5, the V gene TRBV2; D gene unclear. The CDR3 consists of 12 residues. CDR1 and CDR2 (germline): SNHLY, FYNNEI. The V and J ends lost 6 bases and 4 bases respectively, with 9 bases between them. For the CDR3, the DNA is TGTGCCAGCAGAGTAGTTGCAGAGACCCAGTACTTC. This codes for CASRVVAETQYF.

The rearrangement links TRBV7-9 to TRBJ2-7; a weak D match, TRBD1 (5 bases). CDR3 size: 13 residues. Trimming took off 5 bases at V and 2 bases at J, with 10 bases between the two ends. Looked up from germline, CDR1 is SEHNR and CDR2 is FQNEAQ (reference sequence). Here the CDR3 reads CASSQTATYEQYF. The CDR3 region has the DNA TGTGCCAGCAGCCAGACAGCCACCTACGAGCAGTACTTC. The whole variable domain, remainder taken from reference TRBV7-9 and TRBJ2-7, is DTGVSQNPRHKITKRGQNVTFRCDPISEHNRLYWYRQTLGQGPEFLTYFQNEAQLEKSRLLSDRFSAERPKGSFSTLEIQRTEQGDSAMYLCASSQTATYEQYFGPGTRLTVT.

This clonotype was counted at least ten times. The V and J genes are TRBV30 and TRBJ1-2, with D unresolved. Germline CDR1 is GTSNPN and CDR2 is SVGIG (reference sequence). CDR3 size: 13 residues. The V and J ends lost 0 bases and 3 bases respectively, with 8 bases between them. The CDR3: CAWSVMGDYGYTF. In nucleotides, the CDR3 is TGTGCCTGGAGTGTGATGGGTGACTATGGCTACACCTTC. Complete variable domain (other parts from reference TRBV30 and TRBJ1-2): SQTIHQWPATLVQPVGSPLSLECTVEGTSNPNLYWYRQAAGRGLQLLFYSVGIGQISSEVPQNLSASRPQDRQFILSSKKLLLSDSGFYLCAWSVMGDYGYTFGSGTRLTVV.

This clonotype was seen more than once but under ten times. This chain connects TRBV20-1 to TRBJ2-3, with 13 bases lining up with TRBD2. There are 17 residues in the CDR3. Germline-derived CDR1 and CDR2 are DFQATT and SNEGSKA (reference sequence). V was pared by 3 bases and J by 0 bases, with 6 bases of the junction left unmatched. This CDR3 is CSASPGLAGPSTDTQYF. CDR3 nucleotides: TGCAGTGCTAGTCCGGGACTAGCGGGACCTAGCACAGATACGCAGTATTTT.

This clonotype occurred many times. CDR3: CASSVVTGLPAGTQYF. The DNA of the CDR3 is TGTGCCAGCAGCGTGGTTACGGGGCTTCCTGCGGGTACGCAGTATTTT. V is TRBV3-1 and J is TRBJ2-3; D may match TRBD1 or TRBD2 (5 bases each). V was cut by 5 bases and J by 8 bases, with 23 bases left in between. The CDR3 is 16 amino acids. CDR1 and CDR2 (germline): LGHDT, YNNKEL (reference sequence).

This clonotype was seen only a few times. V usage is TRBV3-1 and J usage is TRBJ2-3, with D tentatively TRBD2 (6 bases). Germline V lookup: CDR1 LGHDT, CDR2 YNNKEL (reference sequence). The CDR3 has 15 residues. Trimming left V 1 base short and J 6 bases short, with 14 bases between. The CDR3 bases are TGTGCCAGCAGCCAAGGGGCGGGGATCATCGATACGCAGTATTTT. Residues: CASSQGAGIIDTQYF.

V is TRBV7-9 and J is TRBJ2-5; D is unresolved. The CDR3 covers 15 residues. Germline CDR1 is SEHNR and CDR2 is FQNEAQ (reference sequence). Trimming took off 5 bases at V and 5 bases at J, with 18 bases between the two ends. The DNA of the CDR3 is TGTGCCAGCAGCGCCCAACCCAGGAGCCAGGAGACCCAGTACTTC. Translating gives CASSAQPRSQETQYF.

This clonotype was seen repeatedly, ten times or more. The rearrangement joins TRBV5-1 to TRBJ1-3, with 8 bases fitting TRBD1. Germline V gene lookup returns CDR1 SGHRS and CDR2 YFSETQ. V was clipped by 0 bases and J by 5 bases; unmatched bases: 4. The CDR3 covers 15 residues. CDR3 in amino acids: CASSLGDRGRNTIYF. The CDR3 nucleotides read TGCGCCAGCAGCTTGGGCGACAGGGGAAGAAACACCATATATTTT.

This clonotype was seen a handful of times. The chain joins TRBV18 to TRBJ1-6; TRBD1 matches at 12 bases. The CDR3 has 18 residues. Losses at the gene ends were 5 bases for V and 1 base for J; bases not matched to a gene: 6. Per germline, CDR1 KGHSH and CDR2 LQKENI. CDR3 protein: CASSSGQGAGSYNSPLHF. In DNA, the CDR3 is TGTGCCAGCTCATCGGGACAGGGGGCCGGGTCCTATAATTCACCCCTCCACTTT.

This chain links TRBV6-2 or TRBV6-3 with TRBJ1-6; unclear D gene. CDR3 size: 16 residues. Trimming pared 3 bases from V and 2 bases from J, leaving 11 bases between. From germline, CDR1 is MNHEY and CDR2 SVGEGT. CDR3 residues: CASSYVLGAYNSPLHF. Written as DNA, the CDR3 is TGTGCCAGCAGTTATGTATTGGGTGCCTATAATTCACCCCTCCACTTT.

This clonotype has ten or more counts. The chain links TRBV5-1 to TRBJ1-5, with D maybe TRBD1 (5 bases). V lost 8 bases, J lost 3 bases, and 9 bases lay in between. The CDR3 extends over 12 amino acids. Germline loops: CDR1 SGHRS, CDR2 YFSETQ. CDR3 nucleotides: TGCGCCAGGGGAGGGGACAATCAGCCCCAGCATTTT. It encodes CARGGDNQPQHF.